Reported below is one T cell receptor (beta chain). The antigen is not known. TCRdb used MiXCR to reprocess the RT-PCR reads, holding one entry per CDR3 protein. The repertoire holds 400,000 to 650,000 distinct CDR3 sequences, with roughly 7.6% as singletons. This record comes from a study of response to subunit inactivated influenza vaccine. Germline V gives CDR1 ENHRY, CDR2 SYGVKD. This CDR3 spans 13 amino acids. Trimming removed 6 bases from V and 4 bases from J; junction bases left unmatched: 5. Regarding the study as a whole: After each seasonal influenza vaccination, few new T cells are recruited, the authors suggested.

This TCR was recovered from a man between 50 and 70 years old who received an inactivated influenza vaccine. Source: PBMCs from blood, taken around 25 months after vaccination. This rearrangement joins TRBV10-3 to TRBJ1-1, with 7 bases fitting TRBD1. The CDR3 reads CAISPGGGTEAFF. The CDR3, as DNA: TGTGCCATCAGCCCAGGGGGAGGCACTGAAGCTTTCTTT.